The 29 T cell receptor beta chains in this list originate from one sample, sequenced in a study of immune cell composition in non-small cell lung cancer. Using immunoSEQ multiplex PCR, the repertoire was profiled, and TCRdb retains in-frame clones only, with some absent. The data show 5,500 to 7,500 clones, approximately 71% seen once. The normal lung sample lay at least 3 cm, and maximally far, from the tumour. The sample comprised non-adjacent lung tissue. The receptor set was obtained from a human donor with non-small cell lung cancer.

The chain links TRBV5-6 to TRBJ2-7; 8 nucleotides line up with TRBD1. CDR3 length: 15 amino acids. Germline lookup yields CDR1 SGHDT and CDR2 YYEEEE. The ends lost 1 base at V and 1 base at J; junction bases unmatched: 4. CDR3 coding DNA: TGTGCCAGCAGCTTGTCACAGGGGGTTTCCTACGAGCAGTACTTC. Translating gives CASSLSQGVSYEQYF.

The chain's CDR3 is CASSQDKGYGNTIYF. The CDR3 bases are TGCGCCAGCAGCCAAGATAAGGGGTATGGAAACACCATATATTTT. The chain carries TRBV4-3 and TRBJ1-3; D may be TRBD1 (5 bases). The V end was cut by 0 bases, the J end by 3 bases, with 9 bases between. Germline CDR1 and CDR2: LGHNA and YSLEER. The CDR3 length is 15 residues.

Note on this clone: Distinct nucleotide sequences in the sample also encode this CDR3. The chain couples TRBV5-1 to TRBJ2-1, with 10 bases that match TRBD2. CDR3 length equals 15 residues. J lost 8 bases, V lost 4 bases, and 9 bases had no gene match. CDR1 SGHRS and CDR2 YFSETQ come from the germline V gene. CDR3 loop: CASSLVLAGEDEQFF. The CDR3 region has the DNA TGCGCCAGCAGCCTGGTCCTAGCGGGAGAGGATGAGCAGTTCTTC. The whole variable domain, filled in from reference TRBV5-1 and TRBJ2-1, reads KAGVTQTPRYLIKTRGQQVTLSCSPISGHRSVSWYQQTPGQGLQFLFEYFSETQRNKGNFPGRFSGRQFSNSRSEMNVSTLELGDSALYLCASSLVLAGEDEQFFGPGTRLTVL.

This chain links TRBV11-2 with TRBJ1-1; D is uncertain. CDR3 length equals 14 residues. From germline, CDR1 is SGHAT and CDR2 FQNNGV. Trimming took 0 bases from V and 4 from J, leaving 9 bases between them. Here the CDR3 reads CASSLEAVATEAFF. The CDR3 nucleotides read TGTGCCAGCAGCTTAGAGGCCGTGGCCACTGAAGCTTTCTTT.

This clone was detected a few times. This chain links TRBV27 with TRBJ2-1; D gene ambiguous. Per germline, CDR1 MNHEY and CDR2 SMNVEV (reference sequence). The V and J ends lost 0 bases and 1 base respectively, with 13 bases between them. This CDR3 has 17 residues. The CDR3 region has the DNA TGTGCCAGCAGTTTATCCCTGGGCTCAATGTCCTACAATGAGCAGTTCTTC. Its protein is CASSLSLGSMSYNEQFF.

This chain uses TRBV9 with TRBJ1-2, with 8 bases identical to TRBD1. Germline V gene lookup returns CDR1 SGDLS and CDR2 YYNGEE. The CDR3 contains 17 residues. V lost 0 bases, J lost 4 bases, and 11 bases stayed unmatched. DNA for the CDR3: TGTGCCAGCAGCGTAGCTGTAGGGACAGGCCTTTTCTATGGCTACACCTTC. Its translation is CASSVAVGTGLFYGYTF.

The gene calls are TRBV5-1 and TRBJ2-5; D possibly corresponds to TRBD2 (6 bases). CDR1 is SGHRS, CDR2 YFSETQ, per germline. Trimming left V 4 bases short and J 2 bases short, with 9 bases between. CDR3 size: 13 residues. The CDR3 DNA reads TGCGCCAGCAGCGGGGGACTTCAAGAGACCCAGTACTTC. Translated: CASSGGLQETQYF.

The chain couples TRBV18 to TRBJ2-2, with D tentatively TRBD1 (6 bases). In germline, CDR1 is KGHSH, CDR2 LQKENI. Trimming stripped 3 bases from V and 6 bases from J, with 11 bases between. This CDR3 has 14 residues. CDR3: CASSPQGTPGELFF. DNA of the CDR3: TGTGCCAGCTCACCTCAGGGGACCCCCGGGGAGCTGTTTTTT.

The count of this clone is one. The genes are TRBV11-3 and TRBJ2-3; possibly TRBD2 for D (5 bases). CDR3 length: 13 amino acids. Germline loops: CDR1 SGHNT, CDR2 YENEEA. Trimming took 8 bases from V and 4 from J, leaving 13 bases between them. The CDR3: CASERKGPDTQYF. In DNA form, the CDR3 reads TGTGCCAGCGAGCGGAAGGGCCCAGATACGCAGTATTTT.

V usage is TRBV29-1 and J usage is TRBJ1-5; 7 bases align to TRBD1. With 3 bases clipped from V and 0 bases from J, the junction kept 5 bases outside the gene matches. The CDR3 sequence is 15 residues long. Looked up from germline, CDR1 is SQVTM and CDR2 is ANQGSEA. The CDR3 region is CSVEVTGDSNQPQHF. CDR3 DNA: TGCAGCGTTGAGGTTACAGGGGATAGCAATCAGCCCCAGCATTTT.

The V and J genes are TRBV19 and TRBJ2-4, with D uncertain. The CDR3 has 14 residues. Germline-derived CDR1 and CDR2 are LNHDA and SQIVND (reference sequence). V shed 4 bases and J shed 3 bases, with 10 bases lying between them. In nucleotides, the CDR3 is TGTGCCAGTAGTAAGCTTAGACACAAAAACATTCAGTACTTC. This translates into CASSKLRHKNIQYF.

This chain uses TRBV10-3 with TRBJ2-3, with 7 nucleotides matching TRBD1. The J segment lost 2 bases and the V segment lost 0 bases, leaving 11 bases of the junction unmatched. The V gene's germline CDR1 is ENHRY and CDR2 SYGVKD. The CDR3 covers 18 residues. CDR3 amino acids: CAISESAHTGAATDTQYF. The CDR3 coding sequence is TGTGCCATCAGTGAGTCAGCCCACACAGGGGCGGCCACAGATACGCAGTATTTT.

V usage is TRBV4-1 and J usage is TRBJ2-1; D ambiguous. The V end lost 1 base, the J end lost 5 bases, and 6 bases lay between the germline ends. The CDR3 has 13 residues. CDR1 is MGHRA and CDR2 is YSYEKL in the germline V gene. CDR3 nucleotide sequence: TGCGCCAGCAGCCAAGTGACAAACAATGAGCAGTTCTTC. It specifies CASSQVTNNEQFF.

This clone was detected a few times. The chain carries TRBV6-6 and TRBJ1-4; TRBD1 matches at 8 bases. The germline V gene encodes CDR1 MNHNY and CDR2 SVGAGI (reference sequence). Losses at the gene ends were 4 bases for V and 5 bases for J; bases not matched to a gene: 9. This CDR3 has 16 amino acids. The CDR3 sequence is CASSWNAGQENEKLFF. The CDR3 region has the DNA TGTGCCAGCAGTTGGAACGCGGGACAGGAGAATGAAAAACTGTTTTTT.

The sample holds one count of this clone. The chain is built from TRBV4-1 and TRBJ2-7; D may be TRBD2 (5 bases). Germline V lookup: CDR1 MGHRA, CDR2 YSYEKL. The CDR3 length is 15 residues. The V end was cut by 1 base, the J end by 3 bases, with 13 bases between. The CDR3 bases are TGCGCCAGCAGCCAAGGGGAGACCGACTACTACGAGCAGTACTTC. Translated: CASSQGETDYYEQYF.

This chain connects TRBV7-2 to TRBJ1-5; D ambiguous. Germline-derived CDR1 and CDR2 are SGHTA and FQGNSA. There are 15 residues in the CDR3. The V end lost 1 base, the J end lost 4 bases, and 11 bases lay between the germline ends. The chain's CDR3 is CASSLEVAGNQPQHF. Written as DNA, the CDR3 is TGTGCCAGCAGCTTAGAGGTGGCAGGTAATCAGCCCCAGCATTTT. Together with reference TRBV7-2 and TRBJ1-5, the CDR3 gives the full variable domain: GAGVSQSPSNKVTEKGKDVELRCDPISGHTALYWYRQSLGQGLEFLIYFQGNSAPDKSGLPSDRFSAERTGGSVSTLTIQRTQQEDSAVYLCASSLEVAGNQPQHFGDGTRLSIL.

The chain is built from TRBV7-3 and TRBJ2-5; unclear D gene. Germline lookup yields CDR1 SGHTA and CDR2 FQGTGA. The CDR3 spans 13 residues. Trimming removed 2 bases from V and 5 bases from J, with 9 bases in between. The CDR3 reads CASSLAESETQYF. Written as DNA, the CDR3 is TGTGCCAGCAGCTTAGCCGAGTCTGAGACCCAGTACTTC.

This chain uses TRBV27 with TRBJ2-7; 7 bases match TRBD2. This CDR3 has 15 residues. J was trimmed by 3 bases and V by 4 bases; bases with no gene match: 9. CDR1 and CDR2 (germline): MNHEY, SMNVEV (reference sequence). The CDR3 protein is CASSSRPGGGYEQYF. CDR3 DNA: TGTGCCAGCAGTTCCAGACCTGGGGGGGGCTACGAGCAGTACTTC.

This chain connects TRBV7-9 to TRBJ2-7, with D possibly TRBD2 on 5 matching bases. Germline-derived CDR1 and CDR2 are SEHNR and FQNEAQ (reference sequence). Trimming left V 3 bases short and J 3 bases short, with 12 bases between. The CDR3 is 14 residues long. CDR3 sequence: CASSFGGYNYEQYF. The DNA of the CDR3 is TGTGCCAGCAGCTTCGGCGGGTACAACTACGAGCAGTACTTC.

The chain recombines TRBV7-6 with TRBJ2-7, with TRBD1 matching over 11 bases. This CDR3 region has 14 residues. Looked up from germline, CDR1 is SGHVS and CDR2 is FNYEAQ. The trim removed 2 bases at V and 9 bases at J, leaving 6 bases unmatched. The CDR3 is CASSLSSDRGRQYF. The CDR3, as DNA: TGTGCCAGCAGCTTAAGTTCGGACAGGGGGCGGCAGTACTTC.

This chain links TRBV27 with TRBJ2-7, with 7 bases identical to TRBD1. Germline V gives CDR1 MNHEY, CDR2 SMNVEV (reference sequence). The CDR3 loop spans 14 amino acids. V dropped 5 bases and J dropped 0; count of bases not matched to a gene: 4. CDR3 sequence reads: CASSTDRVSYEQYF. The DNA for the CDR3 is TGTGCCAGCAGTACCGACAGGGTCTCCTACGAGCAGTACTTC.

The chain uses TRBV7-9 and TRBJ1-4, with 7 bases lining up with TRBD1. J gave up 5 bases and V 0 bases, and 3 bases lay outside the gene matches. The germline V gene has CDR1 SEHNR and CDR2 FQNEAQ (reference sequence). CDR3 length equals 15 residues. The CDR3 protein is CASSLAAGQNEKLFF. CDR3 coding DNA: TGTGCCAGCAGCTTAGCCGCGGGACAGAATGAAAAACTGTTTTTT. Looking up the rest from reference TRBV7-9 and TRBJ1-4 gives the full variable domain: DTGVSQNPRHKITKRGQNVTFRCDPISEHNRLYWYRQTLGQGPEFLTYFQNEAQLEKSRLLSDRFSAERPKGSFSTLEIQRTEQGDSAMYLCASSLAAGQNEKLFFGSGTQLSVL.

This chain joins TRBV7-2 and TRBJ2-5; 16 bases line up with TRBD2. The CDR3 covers 18 residues. The V gene's germline CDR1 is SGHTA and CDR2 FQGNSA. Trimming at V came to 5 bases and at J to 5 bases, leaving 11 bases not matched to a gene. The CDR3 protein is CASSPPGLAGGLRETQYF. The DNA of the CDR3 is TGTGCCAGCAGCCCACCGGGACTAGCGGGGGGGCTCAGGGAGACCCAGTACTTC.

J is TRBJ2-5 and V is TRBV28; 11 bases are shared with TRBD2. Germline V gene data show CDR1 as MDHEN and CDR2 as SYDVKM. CDR3 length: 15 residues. V dropped 6 bases and J dropped 5; count of bases not matched to a gene: 8. CDR3 in DNA: TGTGCCAGCAGCAAAACTAGCGGGAGCGGCGAGACCCAGTACTTC. This encodes CASSKTSGSGETQYF.

The chain has TRBV28 and TRBJ2-2; 7 positions match TRBD2. The germline CDR1 and CDR2 sequences are MDHEN and SYDVKM. Trimming removed 2 bases from V and 0 bases from J; junction bases left unmatched: 6. CDR3 size: 17 residues. CDR3 bases: TGTGCCAGCAGTTTAGTTCCAGCGGGGACGAACACCGGGGAGCTGTTTTTT. Amino acids: CASSLVPAGTNTGELFF. Based on the CDR3 plus reference TRBV28 and TRBJ2-2, the full variable domain is DVKVTQSSRYLVKRTGEKVFLECVQDMDHENMFWYRQDPGLGLRLIYFSYDVKMKEKGDIPEGYSVSREKKERFSLILESASTNQTSMYLCASSLVPAGTNTGELFFGEGSRLTVL.

The J gene is TRBJ2-3, the V gene TRBV5-6; the D is unclear. The CDR3 extends over 13 amino acids. V lost 0 bases and J lost 2, with 4 bases in between. CDR1 is SGHDT, CDR2 YYEEEE, per germline. The chain's CDR3 is CASSLGLTDTQYF. CDR3 sequence (DNA): TGTGCCAGCAGCTTGGGACTCACAGATACGCAGTATTTT.

V and J are TRBV6-1 and TRBJ2-3, with TRBD2 as a possible D gene (7 bases). CDR3 length: 16 amino acids. Germline V CDR1 and CDR2: MNHNS, SASEGT. V was clipped by 2 bases and J by 6 bases, with 18 bases between them. This chain's CDR3 is CASSEWGGPLQDTQYF. The CDR3 DNA follows: TGTGCCAGCAGTGAATGGGGGGGGCCGTTGCAGGATACGCAGTATTTT.

The V gene is TRBV5-1, the J gene TRBJ2-1; no firm D call. The germline V and J ends were trimmed by 2 bases and 3 bases, with 12 bases remaining between them. Germline CDR1 and CDR2: SGHRS and YFSETQ. The length of the CDR3 is 15 residues. The CDR3 spells CASSLRLGDYNEQFF. The DNA for the CDR3 is TGCGCCAGCAGCTTAAGGCTAGGAGACTACAATGAGCAGTTCTTC.

The sample holds one count of this clone. This chain links TRBV30 with TRBJ1-1; D possibly corresponds to TRBD1 (6 bases). CDR3 length: 15 amino acids. Trimming removed 3 bases at V and 0 bases at J, with 14 bases between. Germline CDR1 reads GTSNPN; CDR2 reads SVGIG (reference sequence). This chain's CDR3 is CAWSLDRWVNTEAFF. DNA of the CDR3: TGTGCCTGGAGCTTGGACAGATGGGTGAACACTGAAGCTTTCTTT.